These 4 T cell receptor beta chains originate from one sample sequenced in a study of blood T cell repertoires in COVID-19. Here immunoSEQ multiplex PCR was the method, and the copy in TCRdb shows in-frame clones only, minus some. The table lists some 130,000 clones, 78% of them singletons. Sequenced sample: peripheral blood. These receptors were taken from a man in his sixties who had recovered from COVID-19.

This rearrangement joins TRBV7-9 to TRBJ1-4; tentative D call: TRBD1 (6 bases). The CDR3 sequence is 15 residues long. The germline V gene encodes CDR1 SEHNR and CDR2 FQNEAQ (reference sequence). Trimming removed 6 bases at V and 4 bases at J, with 15 bases between. The CDR3 reads CASRSSGQVNEKLFF. CDR3 in DNA: TGTGCCAGCAGGTCGTCGGGACAAGTTAATGAAAAACTGTTTTTT.

This sequence joins TRBV19 and TRBJ2-2, with 16 bases that match TRBD2. Trimming took 5 bases from V and 3 from J; bases not matched to a gene: 12. This CDR3 comprises 20 residues. Germline-derived CDR1 and CDR2 are LNHDA and SQIVND (reference sequence). CDR3: CASSSSSGTSGGAYTGELFF. The CDR3 DNA reads TGTGCCAGTAGTTCCTCCTCCGGGACTAGCGGGGGGGCTTACACCGGGGAGCTGTTTTTT.

The chain links TRBV5-1 to TRBJ2-5; possible D gene TRBD2, 5 bases. Deletions cut 5 bases from V and 1 base from J, with 9 bases between. The CDR3 is made up of 13 amino acids. CDR1 is SGHRS and CDR2 is YFSETQ in the germline V gene. The CDR3 DNA follows: TGCGCCAGCAGTAGGGAGCTCCAAGAGACCCAGTACTTC. Translating it yields CASSRELQETQYF. The complete variable domain, with remaining parts taken from reference TRBV5-1 and TRBJ2-5, reads KAGVTQTPRYLIKTRGQQVTLSCSPISGHRSVSWYQQTPGQGLQFLFEYFSETQRNKGNFPGRFSGRQFSNSRSEMNVSTLELGDSALYLCASSRELQETQYFGPGTRLLVL.

This chain connects TRBV19 to TRBJ1-2; possibly TRBD1 for D (5 bases). The CDR3 consists of 15 residues. V gave up 3 bases and J gave up 5 bases, with 16 bases separating them. Germline V gene sequence: CDR1 LNHDA, CDR2 SQIVND (reference sequence). The chain's CDR3 is CASSIGRVDIYGYTF. Here the CDR3 DNA reads TGTGCCAGTAGTATCGGCAGGGTTGATATTTATGGCTACACCTTC.